This entry describes one T cell receptor beta chain. Between the trimmed V and J ends, which lost 4 bases and 0 bases, there was a span of 16 bases. The germline V gene has CDR1 LGHDT and CDR2 YNNKEL (reference sequence). The CDR3 totals 16 residues. Study processing details: Amplification from reference gene primers served as the basis for estimated nucleated cell counts. This table comes from immunoSEQ multiplex PCR, and its TCRdb copy is limited to in-frame clones, with some not included. V and J calls and clone size are given by that table; D and trimming were obtained from the DNA. Here the sample spans about 240,000 clones, approximately 90% being singletons. What the recovered Cohort 3 donors had was two negative PCRs, clearance, or symptom resolution. The data derive from a study of blood T cell repertoires in COVID-19. Study-level information: Italy, Spain and the United States were the sources of the convalescent and acute COVID-19 samples.

This receptor was taken from a man aged 35 to 55 who had recovered from COVID-19. The sequencing input was PBMCs or T cells enriched from blood (not recorded which). This chain uses TRBV3-1 (or the pseudogene TRBV3-2) with TRBJ2-7, with D tentatively TRBD2 (6 bases). CDR3 sequence (DNA): TGTGCCAGCAGCCGCCTGGGACTGACAAGCTCCTACGAGCAGTACTTC. Its protein product is CASSRLGLTSSYEQYF.